This TCR beta chain was sequenced for a study of cytomegalovirus exposure and HLA in healthy donors. Both 60 Vbeta primers and 13 Jbeta primers went into the PCR. Sequenced by immunoSEQ multiplex PCR; TCRdb stores in-frame clones only, minus some. The sample yields 140,000 to 150,000 clones, about four fifths seen once. V was cut by 2 bases and J by 5 bases, with 28 bases left in between. The germline CDR1 and CDR2 sequences are SGDLS and YYNGEE. The CDR3 has 19 residues. The rearrangement joins TRBV9 to TRBJ1-1; no firm D call. The sequenced sample was PBMCs. This TCR was recovered from a woman younger than 30 in good health and CMV-seropositive. CDR3 DNA: TGTGCCAGCAGCGTCCGGGCCATACGTGGATGGGGAGAGTCAACTGAAGCTTTCTTT. Protein product: CASSVRAIRGWGESTEAFF.